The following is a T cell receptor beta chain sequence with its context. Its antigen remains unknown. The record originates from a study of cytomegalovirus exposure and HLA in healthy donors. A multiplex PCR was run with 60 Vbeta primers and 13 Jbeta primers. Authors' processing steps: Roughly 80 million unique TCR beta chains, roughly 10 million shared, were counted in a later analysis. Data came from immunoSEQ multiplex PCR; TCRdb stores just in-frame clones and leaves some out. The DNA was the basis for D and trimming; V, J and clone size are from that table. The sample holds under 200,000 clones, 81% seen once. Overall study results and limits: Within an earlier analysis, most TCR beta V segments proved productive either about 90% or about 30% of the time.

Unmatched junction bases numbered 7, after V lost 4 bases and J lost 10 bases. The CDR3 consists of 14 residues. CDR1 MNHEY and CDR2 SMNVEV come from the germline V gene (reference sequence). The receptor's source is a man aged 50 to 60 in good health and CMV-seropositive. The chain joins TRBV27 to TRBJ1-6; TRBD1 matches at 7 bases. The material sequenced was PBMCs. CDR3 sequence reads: CASSYDRVWSPLHF. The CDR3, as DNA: TGTGCCAGCAGTTACGACAGGGTCTGGTCACCCCTCCACTTT.